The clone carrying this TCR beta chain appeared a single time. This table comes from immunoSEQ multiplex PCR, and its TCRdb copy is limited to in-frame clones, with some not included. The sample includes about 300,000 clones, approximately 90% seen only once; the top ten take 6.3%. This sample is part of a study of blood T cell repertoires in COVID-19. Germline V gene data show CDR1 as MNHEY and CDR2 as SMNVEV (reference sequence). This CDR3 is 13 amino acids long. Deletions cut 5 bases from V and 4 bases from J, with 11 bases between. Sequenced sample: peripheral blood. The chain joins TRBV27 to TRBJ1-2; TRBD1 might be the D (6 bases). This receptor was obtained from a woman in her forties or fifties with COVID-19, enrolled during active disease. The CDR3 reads CASSHTGTYGYTF. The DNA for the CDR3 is TGTGCCAGCAGTCACACAGGGACCTATGGCTACACCTTC.